A selection of T cell receptor beta chains follows, all from one sample in a study of blood T cell repertoires in COVID-19. The assay was immunoSEQ multiplex PCR, and TCRdb's table has in-frame clones only and misses some. The repertoire holds under 70,000 clones, with 70% to 90% as singletons. The sample comprised PBMCs or T cells enriched from blood (not recorded which). The receptors derive from a woman in her 40s who had recovered from COVID-19. CDR3s include the opening cysteine and the closing phenylalanine or tryptophan. A D gene is named only where the DNA matches it firmly. Size is omitted from some rows. Given values are once, few, many or a class for expanded clones.

V gene	J gene	D gene	clone size	CDR3 DNA	CDR3 protein
TRBV10-3	TRBJ1-5	TRBD1	NA	TGTGCCATCAGTGAGGGGACAGGGCGCAATCAGCCCCAGCATTTT	CAISEGTGRNQPQHF
TRBV9	TRBJ1-3	NA	NA	TGTGCCAGCAGCGTAGATGGAGCTTTCTCTGGAAACACCATATATTTT	CASSVDGAFSGNTIYF
TRBV6-1	TRBJ2-7	NA	NA	TGTGCCAGCAGTGGAGACAGTATTTTGAATGCTTACGAGCAGTACTTC	CASSGDSILNAYEQYF
TRBV5-6	TRBJ2-4	TRBD1	NA	TGTGCCAGCAGCTCGGCGACAGGGGGCTACATTCAGTACTTC	CASSSATGGYIQYF
TRBV3-1/TRBV3-2	TRBJ2-1	NA	NA	TGTGCCAGCAGCATGAAAAAGATCTTCAGCTCCTACAATGAGCAGTTCTTC	CASSMKKIFSSYNEQFF
TRBV2	TRBJ1-1	TRBD1	NA	TGTGCCAGCAGTCCCCGACAGGGTGATGCTTTCTTT	CASSPRQGDAFF
TRBV6-4	TRBJ1-2	TRBD1	few	TGTGCCAGCAGTGACACCGGACAGGCCCTAAATGGCTACACCTTC	CASSDTGQALNGYTF
TRBV19	TRBJ2-4	NA	NA	TGTGCCAGTAGTATAGGGCCGGGTAGTCGGGACATTCAGTACTTC	CASSIGPGSRDIQYF
TRBV3-1/TRBV3-2	TRBJ1-5	NA	NA	TGTGCCAGCAGCCCCGGACAGACCAATCAGCCCCAGCATTTT	CASSPGQTNQPQHF
TRBV18	TRBJ2-5	NA	once	TGTGCCAGCTCACCTAGGGGGTCGGAATGGACCCAGTACTTC	CASSPRGSEWTQYF
TRBV4-1	TRBJ2-1	TRBD2	few	TGCGCCAGCAGCCAAGACACTAGCGGGGGGGACAATGAGCAGTTCTTC	CASSQDTSGGDNEQFF
TRBV5-1	TRBJ2-7	TRBD1	few	TGCGCCAGCAGCTTGGAGGGGGACAGGGGTGTGGACGAGCAGTACTTC	CASSLEGDRGVDEQYF
TRBV9	TRBJ1-4	NA	NA	TGTGCCAGCAGCGGGACAGATGAAAAACTGTTTTTT	CASSGTDEKLFF
TRBV6-5	TRBJ1-2	NA	few	TGTGCCACTAGAGGACAGAGTAGATATGGCTACACCTTC	CATRGQSRYGYTF
TRBV6-5	TRBJ1-5	NA	NA	TGTGCCAGCAGTTCACGAGGGAGCAATCAGCCCCAGCATTTT	CASSSRGSNQPQHF
TRBV2	TRBJ2-2	TRBD1	NA	TGTGCCAGCAGGAAGGGACAGGGGAACACCGGGGAGCTGTTTTTT	CASRKGQGNTGELFF
TRBV9	TRBJ2-2	NA	NA	TGTGCCAGCAGGGGGGACTCCTCGACCGGGGAGCTGTTTTTT	CASRGDSSTGELFF
TRBV7-8	TRBJ1-2	NA	NA	TGTGCCAGCAGTCCTACGCTGCCCCCGGGGATCTATGGCTACACCTTC	CASSPTLPPGIYGYTF
TRBV2	TRBJ1-5	TRBD1	NA	TGTGCCAGCGGGGGGACAGGGGGATTTAGCAATCAGCCCCAGCATTTT	CASGGTGGFSNQPQHF
TRBV7-9	TRBJ2-3	TRBD2	NA	TGTGCCAGCAGCTCTAGCGGGGGGTCATATACGCAGTATTTT	CASSSSGGSYTQYF
TRBV3-1/TRBV3-2	TRBJ1-3	TRBD1	NA	TGTGCCAGCAGCCAAGAACGGGACAGTGCTGGAAACACCATATATTTT	CASSQERDSAGNTIYF
TRBV11-2	TRBJ2-2	TRBD2	few	TGTGCCAGCAGCTTAGGGGCTAGCGGGGGATCCGGGGAGCTGTTTTTT	CASSLGASGGSGELFF
TRBV5-1	TRBJ2-5	TRBD2	NA	TGCGCCAGCAGCCGCAGCGGGGACCAAGAGACCCAGTACTTC	CASSRSGDQETQYF
TRBV29-1	TRBJ2-2	NA	NA	TGCAGCGTTGAAGATGCCCGGTCGAACACCGGGGAGCTGTTTTTT	CSVEDARSNTGELFF
TRBV27	TRBJ1-2	TRBD1	NA	TGTGCCAGCGGACAGGAGGGTCGTAGCTATGGCTACACCTTC	CASGQEGRSYGYTF
TRBV11-2	TRBJ2-1	NA	NA	TGTGCCAGCAGCTTAGATCGCCCGGGGTTGAGGCAAATCAATGAGCAGTTCTTC	CASSLDRPGLRQINEQFF
TRBV28	TRBJ2-7	NA	NA	TGTGCCAGCAGTTCCCTCTACGAGCAGTACTTC	CASSSLYEQYF
TRBV28	TRBJ1-5	TRBD1	NA	TGTGCCAGCAGTTTAGGGACAGGGGTAGGACAGCCCCAGCATTTT	CASSLGTGVGQPQHF
TRBV15	TRBJ1-5	TRBD1	NA	TGTGCCACCAGCAGAGATACAGGGGGCACGAATCAGCCCCAGCATTTT	CATSRDTGGTNQPQHF
TRBV6-1	TRBJ1-3	NA	NA	TGTGCCAGCAGTGAATCCGGGACAAAGAGAAACACCATATATTTT	CASSESGTKRNTIYF
TRBV4-1	TRBJ2-7	TRBD1	NA	TGCGCCAGCAGCCTCGACAGGGGGCAATGGTACGAGCAGTACTTC	CASSLDRGQWYEQYF
TRBV19	TRBJ1-1	NA	NA	TGTGCCAGTATTGATTTCGGGGTGGACACTGAAGCTTTCTTT	CASIDFGVDTEAFF
TRBV9	TRBJ2-3	TRBD2	NA	TGTGCCAGCAGCGCAAGGACTAGCGCCGTCACAGATACGCAGTATTTT	CASSARTSAVTDTQYF
TRBV29-1	TRBJ2-7	TRBD1	NA	TGCAGCGTTGACACAGGGGACTCCTACGAGCAGTACTTC	CSVDTGDSYEQYF
TRBV19	TRBJ2-1	NA	NA	TGTGCCAGTACCGACAGGGAGGTTCTGTACAATGAGCAGTTCTTC	CASTDREVLYNEQFF
TRBV6-4	TRBJ2-3	NA	NA	TGTGCCAGCAGTGAAACCGCGGGGGCGGATACGCAGTATTTT	CASSETAGADTQYF
TRBV6-5	TRBJ1-3	TRBD1	NA	TGTGCCAGCAATCTACAGGGGGCCGCTGGAAACACCATATATTTT	CASNLQGAAGNTIYF
TRBV13	TRBJ2-3	NA	NA	TGTGCCAGCAGCACCCGACTAGATACGCAGTATTTT	CASSTRLDTQYF
TRBV10-3	TRBJ2-6	NA	NA	TGTGCCATCAGTGAAGGGGACTCTGGGGCCAACGTCCTGACTTTC	CAISEGDSGANVLTF
TRBV14	TRBJ2-7	TRBD1	NA	TGTGCCAGCAGCCAATTCACAGGGGGCAAAGAGCAGTACTTC	CASSQFTGGKEQYF
TRBV27	TRBJ2-6	NA	once	TGTGCCAGCAGTTTAACAGGGTTTTCTGGGGCCAACGTCCTGACTTTC	CASSLTGFSGANVLTF
TRBV6-1	TRBJ1-2	NA	NA	TGTGCCAGCAGTGAAGGACAGCACTATGGCTACACCTTC	CASSEGQHYGYTF
TRBV19	TRBJ1-1	TRBD1	NA	TGTGCCAGTAGTATAGAAGGGGGGACAGGGAGAATGAACACTGAAGCTTTCTTT	CASSIEGGTGRMNTEAFF
TRBV2	TRBJ1-2	NA	NA	TGTGCCAGCCCGAGCAGGCAGTTTCCCGACCTTTACTATGGCTACACCTTC	CASPSRQFPDLYYGYTF
TRBV6-5	TRBJ1-1	NA	NA	TGTGCCAGCAGAGTAAGAGCGGGGTCGGGGGCTGAAGCTTTCTTT	CASRVRAGSGAEAFF
TRBV3-1/TRBV3-2	TRBJ1-3	TRBD1	NA	TGTGCCAGCAGCCAAGCCCAGACAGGGGCTGGAAACACCATATATTTT	CASSQAQTGAGNTIYF
TRBV24-1	TRBJ2-1	TRBD1	NA	TGTGCCACCAGTGATCTTGGCAGGGGGCCGGGTGAGCAGTTCTTC	CATSDLGRGPGEQFF
TRBV4-1	TRBJ1-2	TRBD1	NA	TGCGCCAGCAGCCAACTGGGGGACAGGGGTCATTATGGCTACACCTTC	CASSQLGDRGHYGYTF